This T cell receptor beta chain was profiled in a study of T cell responses to AZD1222 COVID-19 vaccine. Study-wide results and limits: The study found Spike-specific TCR breadth and depth rose after two AZD1222 doses.

V dropped 7 bases and J dropped 8; count of bases not matched to a gene: 7. Germline V CDR1 and CDR2: MNHEY, SVGAGI. The CDR3 is 13 residues long. Here immunoSEQ multiplex PCR was the method, and the copy in TCRdb shows in-frame clones only, minus some. The profile shows 100,000 to 150,000 clones, 93% of them singletons. For this clone: Its antigen is undetermined.

Sequenced here: peripheral blood, sampled on day 0 of AZD1222 vaccination. This clonotype was sampled from an adult in good health. The chain uses TRBV6-5 and TRBJ1-2, with 10 bases matching TRBD1. The CDR3: CASTPDRGHGYTF. The CDR3 coding sequence is TGTGCCAGCACCCCCGACAGGGGGCACGGCTACACCTTC.